The entry below describes one TCR beta chain. These data come from a study of blood T cell repertoires in COVID-19. Germline loops: CDR1 SEHNR, CDR2 FQNEAQ (reference sequence). CDR3 length: 16 amino acids. V lost 5 bases, J lost 4 bases, and 11 bases stayed unmatched. The assay was immunoSEQ multiplex PCR, and TCRdb's table has in-frame clones only and misses some. The profile shows around 400,000 clones, just over 90% of them singletons. Sequencing was performed on PBMCs or T cells enriched from blood (not recorded which). The TCR was taken from a woman in her thirties or forties who had been exposed to COVID-19. This sequence joins TRBV7-9 and TRBJ1-5, with 7 nucleotides matching TRBD1. The CDR3 spells CASSRSSGQMNQPQHF. The CDR3 DNA sequence: TGTGCCAGCAGCCGTTCCTCGGGACAGATGAATCAGCCCCAGCATTTT.